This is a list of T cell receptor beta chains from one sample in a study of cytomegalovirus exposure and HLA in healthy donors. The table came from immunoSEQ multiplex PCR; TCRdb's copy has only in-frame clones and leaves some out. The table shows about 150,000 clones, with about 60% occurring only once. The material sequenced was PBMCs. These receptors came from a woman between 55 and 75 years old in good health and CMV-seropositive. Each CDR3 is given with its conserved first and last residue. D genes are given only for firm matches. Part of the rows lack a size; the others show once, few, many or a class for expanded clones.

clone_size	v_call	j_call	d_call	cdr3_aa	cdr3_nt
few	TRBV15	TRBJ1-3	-	CATSRVRGQGNTIYF	TGTGCCACCAGCAGAGTCCGGGGTCAAGGAAACACCATATATTTT
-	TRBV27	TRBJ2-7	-	CASSRDFTYEQYF	TGTGCCAGCAGCCGGGACTTCACCTACGAGCAGTACTTC
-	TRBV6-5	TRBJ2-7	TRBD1	CASSDRVGEQYF	TGTGCCAGCAGCGACAGGGTGGGAGAGCAGTACTTC
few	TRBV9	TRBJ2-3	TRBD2	CASSVRGSADTQYF	TGTGCCAGCAGCGTACGCGGGAGCGCAGATACGCAGTATTTT
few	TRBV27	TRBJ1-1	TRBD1	CASTGTGDGLGTEAFF	TGTGCCAGCACCGGGACAGGTGATGGTTTGGGCACTGAAGCTTTCTTT
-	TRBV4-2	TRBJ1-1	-	CASSHSDRRNTEAFF	TGTGCCAGCAGCCACTCCGACAGGAGGAACACTGAAGCTTTCTTT
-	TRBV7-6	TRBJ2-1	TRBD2	CASSASGGREGLLSEQFF	TGTGCCAGCAGCGCTTCCGGGGGGCGGGAGGGCCTTTTAAGTGAGCAGTTCTTC
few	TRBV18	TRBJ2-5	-	CASSPPSGGETQYF	TGTGCCAGCTCACCACCATCAGGCGGGGAGACCCAGTACTTC
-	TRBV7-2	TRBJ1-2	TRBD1	CASSPDRGGYTF	TGTGCCAGCAGCCCGGACAGGGGTGGCTACACCTTC
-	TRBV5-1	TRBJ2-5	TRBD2	CASSSLSGSGETQYF	TGCGCCAGCAGCTCCCTTAGCGGGAGCGGGGAGACCCAGTACTTC
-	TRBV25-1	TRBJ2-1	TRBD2	CASSESGAGGFDEQFF	TGTGCCAGCAGTGAATCAGGAGCGGGAGGTTTCGATGAGCAGTTCTTC
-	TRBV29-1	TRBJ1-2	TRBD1	CSVERDSSNYGYTF	TGCAGCGTGGAACGGGACAGCAGCAACTATGGCTACACCTTC
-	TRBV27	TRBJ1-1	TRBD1	CASSSRTGDTEAFF	TGTGCCAGCAGTTCTAGGACAGGCGACACTGAAGCTTTCTTT
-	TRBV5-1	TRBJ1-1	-	CASSFEGTEAFF	TGCGCCAGCAGCTTTGAGGGCACTGAAGCTTTCTTT
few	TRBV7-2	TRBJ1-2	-	CASSERAGYGYTF	TGTGCCAGCAGCGAGAGAGCGGGCTATGGCTACACCTTC
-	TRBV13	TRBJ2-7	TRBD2	CASSLGASGSDEQYF	TGTGCCAGCAGCTTAGGGGCTAGCGGGAGCGACGAGCAGTACTTC
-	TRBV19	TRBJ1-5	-	CASSIGTSRRDQPQHF	TGTGCCAGTAGTATAGGGACCAGTCGGAGGGATCAGCCCCAGCATTTT
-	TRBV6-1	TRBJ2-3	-	CASTLFRGTQYF	TGTGCCAGCACGTTATTTCGAGGTACGCAGTATTTT
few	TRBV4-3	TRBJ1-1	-	CASSQSFTGTEAFF	TGCGCCAGCAGCCAAAGTTTTACAGGGACTGAAGCTTTCTTT
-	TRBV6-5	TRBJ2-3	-	CASSYATEGTDTQYF	TGTGCCAGCAGTTACGCGACGGAGGGCACAGATACGCAGTATTTT
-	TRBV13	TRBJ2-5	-	CASSPAGRETQYF	TGTGCCAGCAGTCCAGCAGGGAGGGAGACCCAGTACTTC
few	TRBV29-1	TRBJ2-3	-	CSTRSADTQYF	TGCAGCACTCGAAGTGCAGATACGCAGTATTTT
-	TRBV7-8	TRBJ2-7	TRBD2	CASSLGGLAGGPYEQYF	TGTGCCAGCAGCTTAGGGGGACTAGCGGGAGGGCCGTACGAGCAGTACTTC
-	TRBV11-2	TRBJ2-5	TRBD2	CASSLGTSGRQETQYF	TGTGCCAGCAGCTTAGGGACTAGCGGGAGGCAAGAGACCCAGTACTTC
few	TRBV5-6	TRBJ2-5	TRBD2	CASSPGLAGGRETQYF	TGTGCCAGCAGCCCAGGACTAGCGGGAGGTCGGGAGACCCAGTACTTC
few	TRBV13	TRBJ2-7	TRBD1	CASSLGTGYYEQYF	TGTGCCAGCAGCTTAGGGACAGGGTACTACGAGCAGTACTTC
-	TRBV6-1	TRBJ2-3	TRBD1	CATLPGTGVTDTQYF	TGTGCCACCCTCCCCGGGACAGGGGTCACAGATACGCAGTATTTT
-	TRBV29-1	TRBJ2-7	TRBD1	CSVRRGRYEQYF	TGCAGCGTCCGTAGGGGGCGGTACGAGCAGTACTTC
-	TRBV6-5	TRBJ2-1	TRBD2	CASSPGTSFHEQFF	TGTGCCAGCAGTCCCGGGACTAGCTTCCATGAGCAGTTCTTC
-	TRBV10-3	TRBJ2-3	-	CAISERAGHTDTQYF	TGTGCCATCAGTGAGAGAGCGGGACACACAGATACGCAGTATTTT